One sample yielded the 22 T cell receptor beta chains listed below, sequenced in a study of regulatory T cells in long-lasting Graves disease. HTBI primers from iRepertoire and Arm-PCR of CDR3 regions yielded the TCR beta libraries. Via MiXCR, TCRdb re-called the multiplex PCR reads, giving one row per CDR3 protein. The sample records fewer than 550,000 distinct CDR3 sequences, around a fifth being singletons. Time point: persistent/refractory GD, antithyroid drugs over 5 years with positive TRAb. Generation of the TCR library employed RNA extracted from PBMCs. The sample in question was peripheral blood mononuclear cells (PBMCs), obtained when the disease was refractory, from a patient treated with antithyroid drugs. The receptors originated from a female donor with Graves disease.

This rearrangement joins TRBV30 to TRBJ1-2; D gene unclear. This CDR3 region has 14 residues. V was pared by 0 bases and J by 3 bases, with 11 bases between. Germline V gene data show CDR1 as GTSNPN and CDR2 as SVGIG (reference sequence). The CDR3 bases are TGTGCCTGGAGTGTTCACCTCAGCCACTATGGCTACACCTTC. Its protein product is CAWSVHLSHYGYTF.

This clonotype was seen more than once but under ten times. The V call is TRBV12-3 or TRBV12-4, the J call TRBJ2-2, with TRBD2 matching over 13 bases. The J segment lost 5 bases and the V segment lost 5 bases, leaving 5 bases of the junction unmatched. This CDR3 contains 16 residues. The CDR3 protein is CASSRTSGSRTGELFF. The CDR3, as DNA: TGTGCCAGCAGTCGGACTAGCGGGAGTCGAACCGGGGAGCTGTTTTTT.

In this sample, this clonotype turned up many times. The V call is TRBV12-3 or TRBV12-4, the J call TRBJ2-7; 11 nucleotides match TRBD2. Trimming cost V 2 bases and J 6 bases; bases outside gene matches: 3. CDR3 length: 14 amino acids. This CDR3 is CASSLLAGGSEQYF. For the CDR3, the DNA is TGTGCCAGCAGTTTACTAGCGGGAGGATCCGAGCAGTACTTC.

CDR3 loop: CSASLTGRVDTQYF. In DNA form, the CDR3 reads TGCAGTGCTAGTTTAACAGGGAGGGTGGATACGCAGTATTTT. The chain uses TRBV20-1 and TRBJ2-3, with D possibly matching TRBD2 (7 bases). V lost 3 bases and J lost 6, with 16 bases in between. From germline, CDR1 is DFQATT and CDR2 SNEGSKA (reference sequence). The CDR3 covers 14 residues.

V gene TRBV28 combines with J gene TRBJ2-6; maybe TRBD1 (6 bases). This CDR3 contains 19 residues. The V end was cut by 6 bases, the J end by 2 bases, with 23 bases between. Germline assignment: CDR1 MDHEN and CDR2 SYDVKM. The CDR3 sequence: CASSPGTKTHRAGANVLTF. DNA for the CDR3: TGTGCCAGCAGCCCAGGCACGAAAACCCACAGGGCTGGGGCCAACGTCCTGACTTTC.

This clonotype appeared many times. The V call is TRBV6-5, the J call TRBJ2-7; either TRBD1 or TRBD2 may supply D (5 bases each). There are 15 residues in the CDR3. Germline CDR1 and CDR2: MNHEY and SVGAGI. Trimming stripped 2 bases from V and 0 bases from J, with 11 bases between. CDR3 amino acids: CASSYGADYSYEQYF. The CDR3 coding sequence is TGTGCCAGCAGTTACGGGGCAGACTACTCCTACGAGCAGTACTTC.

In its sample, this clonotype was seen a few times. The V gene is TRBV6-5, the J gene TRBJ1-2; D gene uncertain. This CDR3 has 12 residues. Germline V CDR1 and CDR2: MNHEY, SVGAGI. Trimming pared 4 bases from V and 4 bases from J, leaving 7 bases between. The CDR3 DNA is TGTGCCAGCAGTTCCTGGCCCTATGGCTACACCTTC. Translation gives CASSSWPYGYTF.

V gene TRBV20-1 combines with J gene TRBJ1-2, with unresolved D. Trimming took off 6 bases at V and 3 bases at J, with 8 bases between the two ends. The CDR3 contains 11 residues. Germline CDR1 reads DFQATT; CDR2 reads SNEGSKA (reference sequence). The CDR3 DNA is TGCAGTGCAGAGATCGACTATGGCTACACCTTC. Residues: CSAEIDYGYTF.

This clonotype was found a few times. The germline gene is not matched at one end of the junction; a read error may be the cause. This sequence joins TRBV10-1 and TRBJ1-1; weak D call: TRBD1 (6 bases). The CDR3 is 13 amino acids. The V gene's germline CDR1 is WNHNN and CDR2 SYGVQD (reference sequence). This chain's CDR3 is CATGGPSHTEAFF. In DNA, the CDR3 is TGTGCCACCGGGGGCCCTTCCCACACTGAAGCTTTCTTT.

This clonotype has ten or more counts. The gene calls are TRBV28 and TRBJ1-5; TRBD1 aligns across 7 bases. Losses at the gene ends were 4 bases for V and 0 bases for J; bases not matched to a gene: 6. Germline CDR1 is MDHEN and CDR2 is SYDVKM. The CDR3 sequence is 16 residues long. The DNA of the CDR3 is TGTGCCAGCAGTTCGAACAGGGGTTATAGCAATCAGCCCCAGCATTTT. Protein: CASSSNRGYSNQPQHF.

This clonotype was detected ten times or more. Here the CDR3 reads CASSWTGPSYEQYF. CDR3 DNA sequence: TGTGCCAGCAGCTGGACAGGACCATCCTACGAGCAGTACTTC. The chain joins TRBV28 to TRBJ2-7, with 7 bases matching TRBD1. CDR1 and CDR2 from the germline V gene are MDHEN and SYDVKM. This CDR3 has 14 residues. The J segment lost 1 base and the V segment lost 6 bases, leaving 6 bases of the junction unmatched.

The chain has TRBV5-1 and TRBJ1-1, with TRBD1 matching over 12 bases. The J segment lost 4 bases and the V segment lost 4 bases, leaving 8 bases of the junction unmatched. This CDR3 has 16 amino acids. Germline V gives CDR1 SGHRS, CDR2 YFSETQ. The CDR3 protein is CASSPGQGAGSTEAFF. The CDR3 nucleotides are TGCGCCAGCAGCCCGGGACAGGGGGCTGGAAGCACTGAAGCTTTCTTT.

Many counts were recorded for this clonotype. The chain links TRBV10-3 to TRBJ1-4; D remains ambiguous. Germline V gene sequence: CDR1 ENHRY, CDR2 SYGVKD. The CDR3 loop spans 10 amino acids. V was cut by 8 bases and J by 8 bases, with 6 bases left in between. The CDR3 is CAIGLEKLFF. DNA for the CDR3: TGTGCCATCGGGCTCGAAAAACTGTTTTTT.

The CDR3 loop reads CSARVGGSGGTNSPLHF. CDR3 DNA: TGCAGTGCTAGAGTGGGGGGCAGCGGGGGTACGAATTCACCCCTCCACTTT. The chain joins TRBV20-1 to TRBJ1-6, with TRBD1 as a possible D gene (6 bases). Trimming took 1 base from V and 7 from J, leaving 20 bases between them. Germline values: CDR1 DFQATT, CDR2 SNEGSKA (reference sequence). This CDR3 has 17 residues.

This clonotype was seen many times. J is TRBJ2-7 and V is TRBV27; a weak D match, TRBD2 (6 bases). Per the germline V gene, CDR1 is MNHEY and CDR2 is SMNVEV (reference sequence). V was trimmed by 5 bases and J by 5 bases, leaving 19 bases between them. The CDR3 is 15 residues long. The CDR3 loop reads CASSPSFPGVDEQYF. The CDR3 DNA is TGTGCCAGCAGTCCCTCCTTTCCGGGGGTGGACGAGCAGTACTTC.

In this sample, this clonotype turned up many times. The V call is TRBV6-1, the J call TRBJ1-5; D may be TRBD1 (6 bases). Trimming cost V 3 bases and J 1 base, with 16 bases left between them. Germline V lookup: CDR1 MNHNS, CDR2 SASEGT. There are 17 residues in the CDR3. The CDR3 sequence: CASSDLRGHSSNQPQHF. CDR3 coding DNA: TGTGCCAGCAGTGATCTTAGGGGACATTCGAGCAATCAGCCCCAGCATTTT.

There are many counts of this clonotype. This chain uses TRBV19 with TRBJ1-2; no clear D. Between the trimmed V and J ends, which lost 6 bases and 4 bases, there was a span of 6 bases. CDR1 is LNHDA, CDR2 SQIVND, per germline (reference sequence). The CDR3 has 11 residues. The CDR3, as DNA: TGTGCCAGTAGCGGGAGCTATGGCTACACCTTC. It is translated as CASSGSYGYTF.

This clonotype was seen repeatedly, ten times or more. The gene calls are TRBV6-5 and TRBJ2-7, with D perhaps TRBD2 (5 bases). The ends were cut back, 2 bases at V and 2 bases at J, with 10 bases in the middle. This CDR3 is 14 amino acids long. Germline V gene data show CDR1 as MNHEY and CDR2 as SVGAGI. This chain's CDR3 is CASSYGGGPYEQYF. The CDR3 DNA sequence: TGTGCCAGCAGTTACGGTGGCGGGCCCTACGAGCAGTACTTC.

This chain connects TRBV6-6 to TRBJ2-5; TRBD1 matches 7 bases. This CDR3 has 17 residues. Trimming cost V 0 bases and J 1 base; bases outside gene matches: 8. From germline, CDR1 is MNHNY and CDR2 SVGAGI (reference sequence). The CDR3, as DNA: TGTGCCAGCAGTTACTCGGGGACAGCGCATCCCCAAGAGACCCAGTACTTC. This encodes CASSYSGTAHPQETQYF.

The CDR3 bases are TGTGCCAGCAGCCTTAGCGGGCTCACAGATACGCAGTATTTT. This codes for CASSLSGLTDTQYF. The rearrangement joins TRBV6-1 to TRBJ2-3, with TRBD2 matching over 7 bases. There are 14 residues in the CDR3. Germline V gene lookup returns CDR1 MNHNS and CDR2 SASEGT. The V gene end was trimmed by 6 bases and the J gene end by 2 bases; junction bases not matched to a gene: 5.

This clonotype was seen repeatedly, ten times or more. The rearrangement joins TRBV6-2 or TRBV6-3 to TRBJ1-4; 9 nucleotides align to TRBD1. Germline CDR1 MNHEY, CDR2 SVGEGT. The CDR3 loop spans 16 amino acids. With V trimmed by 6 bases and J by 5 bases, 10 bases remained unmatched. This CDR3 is CASSRDRVLRNEKLFF. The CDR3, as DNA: TGTGCCAGCAGCCGGGACAGGGTTCTTCGGAATGAAAAACTGTTTTTT.

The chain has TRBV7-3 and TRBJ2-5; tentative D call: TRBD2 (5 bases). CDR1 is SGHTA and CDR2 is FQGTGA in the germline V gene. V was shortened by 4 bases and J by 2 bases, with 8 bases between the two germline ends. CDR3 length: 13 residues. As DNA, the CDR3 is TGTGCCAGCAGCTCGACTATTCAAGAGACCCAGTACTTC. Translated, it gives CASSSTIQETQYF.